This T cell receptor beta chain emerged from a study of Graves' ophthalmopathy and Graves' hyperthyroidism. The wider study: In this cohort's terms, stable hyperthyroidism meant no ophthalmopathy by 18 months of follow-up. Points from the study as a whole: Ophthalmopathy progression prediction by the model yielded a sensitivity of approximately 70% and a specificity of roughly 72%. The authors also found most expanded thyroid clonotypes above 0.001 frequency in blood.

Thyroid ultrasound, orbital computed tomography, TRAb, serum thyroxine and clinical symptoms formed the basis of diagnosis. This clonotype occurred a few times. The target antigen is unknown. Amplification from RNA transcripts yielded the TCR beta CDR3 regions. An opening RT-PCR round employed HTBI primers and preceded a second-round multiplex PCR. TCRdb used MiXCR to reprocess the multiplex PCR reads, holding one entry per CDR3 protein. The sample holds 580,000 or so distinct CDR3 sequences, about 40% seen once. Trimming left V 7 bases short and J 0 bases short, with 16 bases between. Germline loops: CDR1 SNHLY, CDR2 FYNNEI. This CDR3 region has 15 residues.

Sequenced: peripheral blood or thyroid tissue (not recorded which). This sequence joins TRBV2 and TRBJ2-7, with D perhaps being TRBD1 or TRBD2 (5 bases each). The receptor was derived from an adult man with Graves' hyperthyroidism. The CDR3 reads CASTIGTGSSYEQYF. The CDR3 DNA reads TGTGCCAGCACCATTGGGACGGGTAGCTCCTACGAGCAGTACTTC.